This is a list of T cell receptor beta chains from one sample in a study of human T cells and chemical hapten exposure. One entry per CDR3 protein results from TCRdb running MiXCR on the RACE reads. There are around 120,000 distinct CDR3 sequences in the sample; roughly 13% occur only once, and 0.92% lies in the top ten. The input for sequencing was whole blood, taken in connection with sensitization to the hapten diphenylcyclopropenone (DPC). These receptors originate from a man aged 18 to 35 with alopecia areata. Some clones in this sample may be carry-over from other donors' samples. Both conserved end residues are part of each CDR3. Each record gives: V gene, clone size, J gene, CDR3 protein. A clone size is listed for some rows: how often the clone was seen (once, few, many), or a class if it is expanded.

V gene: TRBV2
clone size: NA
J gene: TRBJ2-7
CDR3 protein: CASKVGGAPYEQYF

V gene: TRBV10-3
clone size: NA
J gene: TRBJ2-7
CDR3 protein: CAINGGGALEQYF

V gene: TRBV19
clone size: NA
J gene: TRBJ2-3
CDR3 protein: CASSVRQGADTQYF

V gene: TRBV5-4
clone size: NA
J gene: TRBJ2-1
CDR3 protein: CASSLRDGGGGEQFF

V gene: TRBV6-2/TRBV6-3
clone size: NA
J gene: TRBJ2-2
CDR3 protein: CASRDIQGRDTGELFF

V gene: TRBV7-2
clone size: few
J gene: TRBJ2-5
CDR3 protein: CASSFTSGGLQETQYF

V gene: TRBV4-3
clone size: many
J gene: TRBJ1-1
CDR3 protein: CASSHLSTVNTEAFF

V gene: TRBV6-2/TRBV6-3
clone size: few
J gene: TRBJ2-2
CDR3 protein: CASSYRDRGLKVGELFF

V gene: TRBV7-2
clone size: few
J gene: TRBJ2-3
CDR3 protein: CASSTYRGRNTDTQYF

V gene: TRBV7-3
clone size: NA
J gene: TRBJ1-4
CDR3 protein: CASSLKAVLGAPNEKLFF

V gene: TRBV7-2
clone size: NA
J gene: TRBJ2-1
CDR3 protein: CASSPRGQGLTGTYNEQFF

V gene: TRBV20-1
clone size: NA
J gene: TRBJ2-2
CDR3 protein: CSARGDRRNTGELFF

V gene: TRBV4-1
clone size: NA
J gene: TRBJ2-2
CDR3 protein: CASSPPAGGNGELFF

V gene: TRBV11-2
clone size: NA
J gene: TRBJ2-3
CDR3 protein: CASSSAPGLSTDTQYF

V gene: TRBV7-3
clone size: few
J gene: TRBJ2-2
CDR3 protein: CASSEQGIGGELFF